Reported below is one TCR beta chain. Its antigen is unidentified. The data originate from a study of regulatory T cells. The PCR used 52 TRBV and 13 TRBJ primers. Data came from immunoSEQ multiplex PCR; TCRdb stores just in-frame clones and leaves some out. This table holds about 35,000 clones, approximately 91% found once. Autoimmunity was present in every CD3G-deficient patient, worse in two. At testing, patients were 2 to 39 years old, with reduced naive and increased memory T-cell proportions. Regulatory (CD25-high CD127-low) and conventional (CD25-low CD127-high) CD4+ T cells were sorted separately. The CDR3 consists of 13 residues. Trimming shortened V by 4 bases and J by 4 bases, and 10 bases separated the two germline ends. Germline-derived CDR1 and CDR2 are LNHDA and SQIVND (reference sequence). Study-wide findings and caveats: In CD3G-deficient patients, conventional CD4+ T cells were enriched for hydrophobic CDR3 residues at positions 6 and 7. In patients, unique TRB V-J pairs were restricted and V/J usage skewed, especially in Tregs.

This clonotype originated in a person under 35 with CD3G deficiency. Sequencing input: conventional CD4+ T cells sorted from blood. The chain couples TRBV19 to TRBJ1-1, with D perhaps TRBD1 (5 bases). CDR3: CASSRGGGTEAFF. The CDR3 DNA is TGTGCCAGTAGTAGGGGGGGTGGCACTGAAGCTTTCTTT.